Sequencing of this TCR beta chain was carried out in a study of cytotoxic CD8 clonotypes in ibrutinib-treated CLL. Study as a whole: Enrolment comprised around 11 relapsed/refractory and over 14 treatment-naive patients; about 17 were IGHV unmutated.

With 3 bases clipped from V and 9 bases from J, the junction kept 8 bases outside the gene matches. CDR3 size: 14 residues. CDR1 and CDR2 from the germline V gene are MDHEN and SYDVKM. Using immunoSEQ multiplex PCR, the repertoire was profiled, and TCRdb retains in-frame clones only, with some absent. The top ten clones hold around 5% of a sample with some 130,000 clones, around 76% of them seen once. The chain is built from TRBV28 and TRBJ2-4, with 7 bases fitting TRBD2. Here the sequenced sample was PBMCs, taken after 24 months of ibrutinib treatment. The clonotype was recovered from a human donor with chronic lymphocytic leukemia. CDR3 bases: TGTGCCAGCAGTTTTGGGGGGACGGGGGGCATTCAGTACTTC. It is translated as CASSFGGTGGIQYF.